The 5 T cell receptor beta chains presented below share a single source sample, sequenced in a study of CD8+CD57+ T cells in acquired aplastic anemia. Patients chosen for sequencing had CD8+CD57+ cells that had expanded, as shown by flow cytometry. The use of genomic DNA as template underpinned the TCR beta VDJ and CDR3 profiling. MiXCR was run by TCRdb on the reads, yielding one entry per CDR3 protein. The sample has 180,000 or so distinct CDR3 sequences; about 45% are singletons. Source material: sorted CD4+, CD8+, or CD8+CD57+ T cells (not recorded which) from PBMCs. The origin of the receptors is a human donor with aplastic anemia.

CDR3 nucleotides: TGTACAGGGGGCGAGGGGAAAAGCTCTGGAAACACCATATATTTT. It translates to CTGGEGKSSGNTIYF. The chain is built from TRBV12-3 or TRBV12-4 and TRBJ1-3, with 9 bases that match TRBD1. The CDR3 consists of 15 residues.

V usage is TRBV15 and J usage is TRBJ2-7, with 7 bases aligning to TRBD1. CDR1 LNHNV and CDR2 YYDKDF come from the germline V gene (reference sequence). The CDR3 consists of 13 residues. The junction had 2 bases not matched to a gene; V was cut back by 0 bases and J by 6 bases. The CDR3 loop reads CATSREDRFEQYF. CDR3 DNA sequence: TGTGCCACCAGCAGAGAGGACAGGTTCGAGCAGTACTTC.

The table lists this clonotype with many counts. The chain carries TRBV25-1 and TRBJ1-2; possible D gene TRBD1, 5 bases. The CDR3 is 16 residues long. The V end was cut by 1 base, the J end by 12 bases, with 24 bases between. Germline CDR1 reads MGHDK; CDR2 reads SYGVNS. The CDR3 DNA follows: TGTGCCAGCAGTGAATCTTGGTCGGGGGGATTAGAAATAAACACCTTC. Amino acids: CASSESWSGGLEINTF.

This clonotype came up many times. This chain joins TRBV20-1 and TRBJ2-1, with 14 bases lining up with TRBD2. The CDR3 has 16 residues. Germline V gene sequence: CDR1 DFQATT, CDR2 SNEGSKA (reference sequence). V was pared by 6 bases and J by 0 bases, with 4 bases of the junction left unmatched. The CDR3 reads CSAGTSGGSSYNEQFF. CDR3 nucleotides: TGCAGTGCAGGGACTAGCGGGGGCAGCTCCTACAATGAGCAGTTCTTC.

The chain has TRBV29-1 and TRBJ2-1, with 15 bases fitting TRBD2. The CDR3 has 17 residues. V shed 2 bases, J shed 0 bases, and the junction held 2 bases outside the gene matches. Germline-derived CDR1 and CDR2 are SQVTM and ANQGSEA. The CDR3 is CSVEPGLAGGSYNEQFF. As DNA, the CDR3 is TGCAGCGTTGAACCGGGACTAGCGGGAGGCTCCTACAATGAGCAGTTCTTC.